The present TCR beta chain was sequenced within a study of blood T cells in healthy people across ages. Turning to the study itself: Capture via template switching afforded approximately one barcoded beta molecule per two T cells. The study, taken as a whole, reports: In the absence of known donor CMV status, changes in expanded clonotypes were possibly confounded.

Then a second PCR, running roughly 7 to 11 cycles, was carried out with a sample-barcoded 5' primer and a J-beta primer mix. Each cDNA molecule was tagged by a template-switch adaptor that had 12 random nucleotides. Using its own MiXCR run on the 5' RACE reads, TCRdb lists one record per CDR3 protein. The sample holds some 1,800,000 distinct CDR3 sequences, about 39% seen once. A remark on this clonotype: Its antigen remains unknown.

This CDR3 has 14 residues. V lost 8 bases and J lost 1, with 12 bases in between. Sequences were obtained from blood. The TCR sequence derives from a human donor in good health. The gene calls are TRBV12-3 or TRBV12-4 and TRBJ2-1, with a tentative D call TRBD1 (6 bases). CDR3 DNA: TGTGCCAGCTACCCAGGGGCGTCCTACAATGAGCAGTTCTTC. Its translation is CASYPGASYNEQFF.